The present T cell receptor (beta chain) was sequenced within a study of regulatory and conventional T cells in RAG deficiency (dated by TCRdb to about 2017). Regarding the complete study: To compare the diversity and composition of the repertoires of Treg, conventional CD4+ and CD8+ T cells between RAG-deficient patients and healthy controls, the study applied high-throughput TCR beta sequencing.

The germline V and J ends show losses of 6 bases and 6 bases respectively, and no gene match explains 8 bases of the junction. The CDR3 spans 15 residues, from the cysteine through the phenylalanine. Here the CDR3 DNA is all that survives: 45 bases in frame from base 1. Based on the germline V gene, the CDR1 and CDR2 sequences are MDHEN and SYDVKM. Receptor amplification or capture employed the immunoSEQ multiplex PCR assay. Genomic DNA from the sorted T-cell subsets was used to amplify and sequence rearranged TCR beta chain products. As for how the authors treated the data: Shannon entropy and Simpson indices were used to quantify the repertoire diversity of productive TCR beta rearrangements. Clonal expansion was assessed using the summed frequency of the 100 most abundant productive TCR beta clonotypes among total reads. A self-reactivity index based on amino acid usage at CDR3beta positions 6 and 7 was applied to the TRB repertoires. Two-way ANOVA was used for repertoire analyses, while Student t or Mann-Whitney tests were used for flow cytometric analyses. Drawn from immuneACCESS, this table holds only the in-frame rearrangements with V and J called that TCRdb kept. Clones are partly lost; checked studies trace under half to an unresolved V gene and leave the rest unexplained. The V and J calls and clone size were taken over from that table, and D and trimming were inferred from the DNA. A total of around 20,000 clones appear in this sample, approximately 93% of them only once. The ten top clones hold less than 0.95% of the sample.

What the study reported, not specific to this receptor: Sorted CD25-high CD127-low cells from Omenn syndrome patients may represent peripherally activated cells rather than bona fide Treg cells. Some T-cell subset analyses were not performed for some subjects. Shorter CDR3 lengths were found in all patient T-cell subsets, and >85% Treg-Tconv repertoire overlap at nucleotide and amino acid level was observed in Omenn syndrome patients. Markedly lower Shannon entropy and higher Simpson indices were observed in RAG-deficient patients than in control T-cell subpopulations. Unique TCR beta sequences from Treg cells were roughly 100-fold fewer in Omenn syndrome and CID/AS patients than controls, versus approximately 9.3-fold for other subsets.

With respect to this clone: Its binding antigen is unknown. No much larger clone exists at a distance of one base, and base qualities are not known.

Before genomic DNA was extracted, conventional CD4+ T cells were isolated from blood as CD25-low CD127-high cells. For repertoire analyses, the comparison group consisted of roughly eight healthy control donors. These data are also associated with another study on regulatory T cells. In that second paper, the authors write: In the multiplex PCR, 52 forward TRBV primers and 13 reverse TRBJ primers were used, and assay-based and computational corrections were applied for amplification bias. Patient repertoires showed restricted unique TRB V-J pairs and skewed V and J gene usage, most marked in regulatory T cells. T-cell receptor beta repertoires of sorted regulatory, conventional CD4+ and CD8+ T cells were compared between CD3G-deficient patients and healthy controls. Peripheral blood mononuclear cells were isolated by Ficoll density separation. Rearranged TRB loci were amplified from genomic DNA by multiplex PCR within the immunoSEQ assay. TRB amplicons were sequenced using an Illumina HiSeq platform. Raw sequences were error-filtered and aligned to reference gene sequences by custom algorithms and were subsequently analyzed with the immunoSEQ online tools. Frequencies of productive and nonproductive TRB rearrangements were evaluated among both unique and total sequences. Group comparisons used t tests, Mann-Whitney tests or two-way ANOVA run in Prism software.

This receptor chain uses TRBV28 and TRBJ1-5, with TRBD1 matching 10 junction bases. The TCR was taken from a human donor in good health. Input material: CD4+ T cells sorted from blood. The sequenced DNA is TGTGCCAGCAGCACCGGGACAGGGGTCCGTCAGCCCCAGCATTTT. The resulting protein is CASSTGTGVRQPQHF.